The 30 T cell receptor beta chains listed next were all sequenced from one sample in a study of T cells in localized non-small cell lung cancer. Here immunoSEQ multiplex PCR was the method, and the copy in TCRdb shows in-frame clones only, minus some. The sample includes 4,500 to 5,000 clones, 25% to 35% of them seen just once. The specimen was lung tumor tissue, collected before any cancer treatment. These TCRs come from a woman aged 35-70 years with stage II squamous cell lung carcinoma.

A single count supports this clone. V usage is TRBV29-1 and J usage is TRBJ2-2, with D hard to call. The CDR3 is 12 amino acids. Trimming pared 4 bases from V and 1 base from J, leaving 4 bases between. From germline, CDR1 is SQVTM and CDR2 ANQGSEA. The CDR3 DNA reads TGCAGCGTTGTAGAGAACACCGGGGAGCTGTTTTTT. It codes for CSVVENTGELFF.

The chain carries TRBV12-5 and TRBJ2-1; D is unresolved. The CDR3 sequence is 12 residues long. Germline values: CDR1 LGHNT, CDR2 FRNRAP. The CDR3 loop reads CASTRGVNEQFF. In DNA form, the CDR3 reads TGTGCCAGCACCCGTGGGGTCAATGAGCAGTTCTTC.

Judged by abundance, this clone is large. The chain is built from TRBV28 and TRBJ2-1; tentative D call: TRBD1 (5 bases). The germline V gene has CDR1 MDHEN and CDR2 SYDVKM. Trimming removed 8 bases at V and 11 bases at J, with 16 bases between. The CDR3 is 12 residues long. CDR3 amino acids: CASLAGSGKQFF. Here the CDR3 DNA reads TGTGCCAGCCTCGCAGGGTCAGGCAAGCAGTTCTTC.

The chain employs TRBV4-1 and TRBJ1-1, with D perhaps matching TRBD1 (5 bases). CDR3 length: 15 amino acids. Germline lookup yields CDR1 MGHRA and CDR2 YSYEKL. Deletions cut 2 bases from V and 4 bases from J, with 14 bases between. CDR3 bases: TGCGCCAGCAGCCAACCCGGGACCATAGGCACTGAAGCTTTCTTT. Translated, it gives CASSQPGTIGTEAFF.

The chain recombines TRBV6-8 with TRBJ2-1, with no clear D. Germline assignment: CDR1 MNHGY and CDR2 SAAAGT. The length of the CDR3 is 15 residues. Trimming pared 4 bases from V and 3 bases from J, leaving 13 bases between. The CDR3 region is CASSSPGRLYNEQFF. The CDR3 DNA follows: TGTGCCAGCAGTTCCCCCGGCAGACTCTACAATGAGCAGTTCTTC.

This chain links TRBV28 with TRBJ2-7; D may match TRBD1 or TRBD2 (6 bases each). Trimming cost V 9 bases and J 5 bases, with 20 bases left between them. CDR3 size: 14 residues. Germline V lookup: CDR1 MDHEN, CDR2 SYDVKM. CDR3 DNA sequence: TGTGCCAGTGTCGCTTGGGGGGCCCTTAACGAGCAGTACTTC. Its translation is CASVAWGALNEQYF.

The genes are TRBV19 and TRBJ1-1, with D tentatively TRBD1 (5 bases). This CDR3 is built from 13 residues. Germline values: CDR1 LNHDA, CDR2 SQIVND (reference sequence). Trimming removed 7 bases at V and 0 bases at J, with 9 bases between. In DNA, the CDR3 is TGTGCCAGTATCGGGACGGTGAACACTGAAGCTTTCTTT. Translated: CASIGTVNTEAFF.

The chain couples TRBV9 to TRBJ2-1; D is unresolved. Germline loops: CDR1 SGDLS, CDR2 YYNGEE. V was shortened by 2 bases and J by 1 base, with 10 bases between the two germline ends. CDR3 length: 15 amino acids. The CDR3 loop reads CASSVTLGSYNEQFF. CDR3 DNA sequence: TGTGCCAGCAGCGTGACGTTAGGGTCCTACAATGAGCAGTTCTTC.

This clone was detected only a few times. This chain uses TRBV25-1 with TRBJ2-7; 7 nucleotides agree with TRBD1. The V gene end was trimmed by 5 bases and the J gene end by 2 bases; junction bases not matched to a gene: 9. The CDR3 is 15 amino acids. Per germline, CDR1 MGHDK and CDR2 SYGVNS. In DNA form, the CDR3 reads TGTGCCAGCAGTCGGGGACAGTGGCTCACCTACGAGCAGTACTTC. Translating it yields CASSRGQWLTYEQYF.

This clone has just a few counts. The chain joins TRBV9 to TRBJ2-5, with TRBD2 identical over 10 bases. V shed 6 bases, J shed 4 bases, and the junction held 9 bases outside the gene matches. This CDR3 has 15 residues. Germline V gene lookup returns CDR1 SGDLS and CDR2 YYNGEE. The chain's CDR3 is CASIILAGEGETQYF. The CDR3 DNA follows: TGTGCCAGCATCATCCTAGCGGGAGAGGGAGAGACCCAGTACTTC.

In its sample, this clone is medium-sized. The rearrangement joins TRBV11-3 to TRBJ2-3, with 7 bases that match TRBD1. Looked up from germline, CDR1 is SGHNT and CDR2 is YENEEA. V dropped 4 bases and J dropped 1; count of bases not matched to a gene: 2. The CDR3 sequence is 14 residues long. This chain's CDR3 is CASSSQGGTDTQYF. CDR3 DNA sequence: TGTGCCAGCAGCTCCCAGGGGGGCACAGATACGCAGTATTTT.

The CDR3 nucleotides read TGTGCCAGCAGCCAAGATAGGCGAGCAACTAGCTCCTACGAGCAGTACTTC. It translates to CASSQDRRATSSYEQYF. This chain connects TRBV14 to TRBJ2-7, with D possibly matching TRBD2 (5 bases). The V gene lost 0 bases and the J gene lost 0 bases, with 15 bases spanning the gap. This CDR3 is 17 amino acids long. The germline V gene has CDR1 SGHDN and CDR2 FVKESK.

This clone was counted between two and nine times. The rearrangement joins TRBV9 to TRBJ2-5; 7 bases align to TRBD1. The CDR3 sequence is 13 residues long. V lost 5 bases, J lost 1 base, and 2 bases stayed unmatched. Germline assignment: CDR1 SGDLS and CDR2 YYNGEE. This chain's CDR3 is CASSRDSQETQYF. The CDR3 DNA follows: TGTGCCAGCAGTAGGGACAGCCAAGAGACCCAGTACTTC.

This clone has only a few counts. The CDR3 region is CATTARTGGSPLHF. CDR3 DNA sequence: TGTGCCACCACCGCCCGGACAGGGGGCTCACCCCTCCACTTT. The rearrangement joins TRBV15 to TRBJ1-6; 11 nucleotides line up with TRBD1. The CDR3 has 14 amino acids. Germline V lookup: CDR1 LNHNV, CDR2 YYDKDF (reference sequence). The V gene end was trimmed by 7 bases and the J gene end by 10 bases; junction bases not matched to a gene: 6. Based on the CDR3 plus reference TRBV15 and TRBJ1-6, the full variable domain is DAMVIQNPRYQVTQFGKPVTLSCSQTLNHNVMYWYQQKSSQAPKLLFHYYDKDFNNEADTPDNFQSRRPNTSFCFLDIRSPGLGDTAMYLCATTARTGGSPLHFGNGTRLTVT.

The CDR3 nucleotides are TGTGCCACTGCCGGGTCCTGGGTAGGGCAGTTCTTC. Translation gives CATAGSWVGQFF. The chain carries TRBV9 and TRBJ2-1; D is ambiguous. The CDR3 runs to 12 residues. V lost 9 bases, J lost 12 bases, and 19 bases lay in between. The germline V gene encodes CDR1 SGDLS and CDR2 YYNGEE.

This chain connects TRBV28 to TRBJ2-1, with 8 nucleotides matching TRBD1. The V segment lost 7 bases and the J segment 9 bases; nucleotides outside the gene matches: 17. The CDR3 spans 16 residues. Germline-derived CDR1 and CDR2 are MDHEN and SYDVKM. This chain's CDR3 is CASNPTGVGYNTEQFF. In nucleotides, the CDR3 is TGTGCCAGCAACCCGACAGGGGTCGGGTACAATACTGAGCAGTTCTTC.

The chain has TRBV29-1 and TRBJ2-1, with 9 bases aligning to TRBD2. Germline V gene sequence: CDR1 SQVTM, CDR2 ANQGSEA. The J segment lost 4 bases and the V segment lost 4 bases, leaving 5 bases of the junction unmatched. This CDR3 has 14 residues. The CDR3 region is CSVAGLAGYNEQFF. Written as DNA, the CDR3 is TGCAGCGTTGCCGGTCTAGCGGGATACAATGAGCAGTTCTTC.

The chain uses TRBV5-1 and TRBJ2-3, with a weak D call TRBD2 (5 bases). The germline V and J ends were trimmed by 0 bases and 0 bases, with 11 bases remaining between them. The CDR3 is 16 residues long. Germline CDR1 is SGHRS and CDR2 is YFSETQ. The CDR3 sequence: CASSLGLAASTDTQYF. The CDR3 DNA follows: TGCGCCAGCAGCTTGGGGCTAGCAGCCAGCACAGATACGCAGTATTTT.

This clone was seen a handful of times. The chain joins TRBV7-6 to TRBJ2-3; possible D gene TRBD2, 6 bases. CDR3 length equals 15 residues. Deletions cut 5 bases from V and 2 bases from J, with 14 bases between. Per germline, CDR1 SGHVS and CDR2 FNYEAQ. CDR3 nucleotide sequence: TGTGCCAGCAGCGCCGGGACTCGCAACACAGATACGCAGTATTTT. Translated, it gives CASSAGTRNTDTQYF. Variable domain in full (rest from reference TRBV7-6 and TRBJ2-3): GAGVSQSPRYKVTKRGQDVALRCDPISGHVSLYWYRQALGQGPEFLTYFNYEAQQDKSGLPNDRFSAERPEGSISTLTIQRTEQRDSAMYRCASSAGTRNTDTQYFGPGTRLTVL.

The V gene is TRBV15, the J gene TRBJ1-3; D perhaps matches TRBD1 (5 bases). The CDR3 runs 14 residues. The germline V and J ends were trimmed by 5 bases and 2 bases, with 10 bases remaining between them. In germline, CDR1 is LNHNV, CDR2 YYDKDF (reference sequence). The CDR3 DNA sequence: TGTGCCACCAGCCCCCGGGGCCCTGGAAACACCATATATTTT. Amino acids: CATSPRGPGNTIYF.

A few counts support this clone. This chain links TRBV18 with TRBJ1-1; weak D call: TRBD1 (6 bases). The CDR3 totals 15 residues. CDR1 and CDR2 from the germline V gene are KGHSH and LQKENI. V gave up 3 bases and J gave up 2 bases, with 13 bases separating them. CDR3 DNA: TGTGCCAGCTCACCCGGGACAAATATAAACACTGAAGCTTTCTTT. Amino acids: CASSPGTNINTEAFF.

This clone was recorded a few times. The genes are TRBV6-8 and TRBJ2-1, with TRBD2 matching over 11 bases. In germline, CDR1 is MNHGY, CDR2 SAAAGT. This CDR3 spans 13 amino acids. Losses at the gene ends were 6 bases for V and 9 bases for J; bases not matched to a gene: 4. DNA for the CDR3: TGTGCCAGCAGGACTAGCGGGATCCCTGAGCAGTTCTTC. Its translation: CASRTSGIPEQFF.

By share, this clone ranks as medium-sized. This rearrangement joins TRBV28 to TRBJ1-5; 9 bases map to TRBD1. Per the germline V gene, CDR1 is MDHEN and CDR2 is SYDVKM. The CDR3 extends over 15 amino acids. V was pared by 6 bases and J by 1 base, with 4 bases of the junction left unmatched. The CDR3 reads CASRTGQGSNQPQHF. In nucleotides, the CDR3 is TGTGCCAGCAGGACGGGACAGGGCAGCAATCAGCCCCAGCATTTT.

V usage is TRBV25-1 and J usage is TRBJ2-1, with TRBD1 identical over 7 bases. The J segment lost 9 bases and the V segment lost 3 bases, leaving 11 bases of the junction unmatched. The CDR3 runs 15 residues. Germline V gene sequence: CDR1 MGHDK, CDR2 SYGVNS. CDR3 in DNA: TGTGCCAGCAGTGATAACAGGGGCGGTGGCCTTGAGCAGTTCTTC. Translation gives CASSDNRGGGLEQFF.

The chain carries TRBV28 and TRBJ2-1, with D unresolved. V was pared by 4 bases and J by 7 bases, with 17 bases between. The CDR3 extends over 15 amino acids. Per germline, CDR1 MDHEN and CDR2 SYDVKM. The CDR3 loop is CASSSSDPLGNEQFF. The CDR3 DNA follows: TGTGCCAGCAGTTCTAGTGACCCTCTGGGGAATGAGCAGTTCTTC.

By sample share, this clone is medium-sized (0.01 to 0.1%). V gene TRBV6-8 combines with J gene TRBJ2-1, with TRBD2 matching 7 bases. Germline V gene data show CDR1 as MNHGY and CDR2 as SAAAGT. This CDR3 is built from 16 residues. Losses at the gene ends were 6 bases for V and 3 bases for J; bases not matched to a gene: 11. CDR3 loop: CASSATSAYYYNEQFF. CDR3 DNA sequence: TGTGCCAGCAGCGCCACTAGCGCCTATTACTACAATGAGCAGTTCTTC.

This chain joins TRBV19 and TRBJ1-1; D ambiguous. V was trimmed by 1 base and J by 4 bases, leaving 7 bases between them. Looked up from germline, CDR1 is LNHDA and CDR2 is SQIVND (reference sequence). The CDR3 contains 13 residues. The CDR3 DNA reads as TGTGCCAGTAGTATAGGGCAGGCCACTGAAGCTTTCTTT. This codes for CASSIGQATEAFF.

A few counts support this clone. The genes are TRBV27 and TRBJ1-1; 7 bases align to TRBD1. This CDR3 spans 15 amino acids. Germline V gene data show CDR1 as MNHEY and CDR2 as SMNVEV (reference sequence). The V and J ends lost 2 bases and 4 bases, in that order; junction bases with no gene match: 7. CDR3 loop: CASSLEARGFTEAFF. The CDR3 DNA reads TGTGCCAGCAGTTTAGAGGCCAGGGGGTTCACTGAAGCTTTCTTT.

The chain has TRBV6-8 and TRBJ2-7; D gene ambiguous. CDR1 and CDR2 (germline): MNHGY, SAAAGT. Trimming removed 6 bases at V and 3 bases at J, with 9 bases between. There are 12 residues in the CDR3. The DNA of the CDR3 is TGTGCCAGCAGAGACCCAAACTACGAGCAGTACTTC. Encoded protein: CASRDPNYEQYF.

The chain joins TRBV30 to TRBJ1-5, with D possibly being TRBD1 (6 bases). The CDR3 has 16 amino acids. The germline V gene has CDR1 GTSNPN and CDR2 SVGIG (reference sequence). V gave up 0 bases and J gave up 0 bases, with 12 bases separating them. In DNA, the CDR3 is TGTGCCTGGAGTGTAACAGGGCGATATAGCAATCAGCCCCAGCATTTT. This gives the protein CAWSVTGRYSNQPQHF.